These 17 T cell receptor beta chains were sequenced from one sample in a study of shared clonotypes between healthy human individuals (dated by TCRdb to 2020 to 2021). To prepare the library, the immunoSEQ multiplex PCR assay was applied. TCRdb re-hosts the immuneACCESS table, in-frame sequences only. Its copies lack some clones; in the studies checked, an unresolved V gene accounts for under half of them, and the cause for the rest is not known. The sample yields under 2.5 million clones; about 90% were counted once. Approximately 0.41% of the sample is held by the ten biggest clonotypes. The specimen sequenced was naive CD4+ T cells from PBMCs. Per the publication, the cell subset or site label means: CD45RA+ positively selected. Source of these receptors: a man aged 18 to 30 in good health. Some clones in this sample may be carry-over from other donors' samples.

The genes are TRBV6-1 and TRBJ2-7, with D possibly called TRBD1 or TRBD2 (5 bases each). V lost 1 base and J lost 3, with 10 bases in between. The CDR3 totals 14 residues. Germline CDR1 is MNHNS and CDR2 is SASEGT. CDR3 protein: CASSEVGDNYEQYF. CDR3 in DNA: TGTGCCAGCAGTGAAGTGGGGGATAACTACGAGCAGTACTTC.

This chain uses TRBV19 with TRBJ1-2; D gene uncertain. The V gene's germline CDR1 is LNHDA and CDR2 SQIVND (reference sequence). Trimming cost V 5 bases and J 1 base, with 14 bases left between them. The CDR3 is 15 amino acids. The DNA for the CDR3 is TGTGCCAGTAGTTCCTCCGACGGGATTAACTATGGCTACACCTTC. Translating it yields CASSSSDGINYGYTF.

As concerns this clone: The sample has other DNA sequences that encode this CDR3 too. The J gene is TRBJ2-3, the V gene TRBV10-3; 14 bases map to TRBD2. The CDR3 runs to 18 residues. Germline CDR1 is ENHRY and CDR2 is SYGVKD. J gave up 1 base and V 2 bases, and 5 bases lay outside the gene matches. The chain's CDR3 is CAISEGLAGGGGTDTQYF. CDR3 nucleotide sequence: TGTGCCATCAGTGAGGGACTAGCGGGAGGCGGCGGCACAGATACGCAGTATTTT.

This chain links TRBV15 with TRBJ1-1, with a weak D call TRBD1 (5 bases). The length of the CDR3 is 17 residues. Per the germline V gene, CDR1 is LNHNV and CDR2 is YYDKDF (reference sequence). Trimming removed 5 bases from V and 1 base from J, with 20 bases in between. CDR3 in DNA: TGTGCCACCAGCCGTGACAGCAGAAGGCCCCCGAACACTGAAGCTTTCTTT. This gives the protein CATSRDSRRPPNTEAFF.

The chain uses TRBV29-1 and TRBJ2-1; D unresolved. CDR1 is SQVTM and CDR2 is ANQGSEA in the germline V gene. The CDR3 sequence is 10 residues long. V lost 7 bases and J 7 bases, leaving 8 bases between the germline ends. CDR3 in DNA: TGCAGCGCCGAGAGGAATGAGCAGTTCTTC. It yields the protein CSAERNEQFF.

In this sample, this clone turned up once. Within the sample, other DNA sequences also encode this same CDR3. The rearrangement joins TRBV7-3 to TRBJ2-1, with 10 bases that match TRBD2. Germline V gene sequence: CDR1 SGHTA, CDR2 FQGTGA. V lost 2 bases to trimming and J lost 6 bases; unmatched junction nucleotides: 4. This CDR3 spans 15 amino acids. In nucleotides, the CDR3 is TGTGCCAGCAGCTTAGGGCTAGCGGGAGTCAATGAGCAGTTCTTC. This encodes CASSLGLAGVNEQFF.

Only one count was recorded for this clone. The gene calls are TRBV2 and TRBJ2-3; 16 bases agree with TRBD2. The CDR3 extends over 19 amino acids. Trimming cost V 5 bases and J 2 bases; bases outside gene matches: 10. The germline CDR1 and CDR2 sequences are SNHLY and FYNNEI. CDR3 in DNA: TGTGCCAGCAGTTACCAGGCCGGGACTAGCGGGAGGGCCACAGATACGCAGTATTTT. Translating it yields CASSYQAGTSGRATDTQYF.

The chain uses TRBV5-4 and TRBJ2-1; the match to TRBD1 covers 7 bases. CDR3 length: 15 residues. The V and J ends lost 4 bases and 6 bases, in that order; junction bases with no gene match: 10. Germline CDR1 SGHNT, CDR2 YYREEE (reference sequence). This CDR3 is CASSRRDSGGNEQFF. CDR3 nucleotide sequence: TGTGCCAGCAGCCGCCGGGACAGTGGCGGCAATGAGCAGTTCTTC.

The V gene is TRBV2, the J gene TRBJ1-5, with D perhaps matching TRBD1 (6 bases). This CDR3 is built from 15 residues. From germline, CDR1 is SNHLY and CDR2 FYNNEI. Between the trimmed V and J ends, which lost 7 bases and 2 bases, there was a span of 15 bases. Here the CDR3 DNA reads TGTGCCAGCAACCTACAGGGTTTGGGCAATCAGCCCCAGCATTTT. The encoded protein is CASNLQGLGNQPQHF.

This rearrangement joins TRBV6-6 to TRBJ2-3; tentatively, D is TRBD2 (5 bases). This CDR3 contains 16 residues. V was shortened by 2 bases and J by 2 bases, with 14 bases between the two germline ends. CDR1 is MNHNY, CDR2 SVGAGI, per germline (reference sequence). The DNA for the CDR3 is TGTGCCAGCAGTTACGATAGCGCAGGCAACACAGATACGCAGTATTTT. This sequence encodes CASSYDSAGNTDTQYF.

This clone appeared once. The V and J genes are TRBV7-2 and TRBJ2-7; no clear D gene. With 1 base removed from V and 6 bases from J, the gap between germline ends came to 10 bases. Germline values: CDR1 SGHTA, CDR2 FQGNSA. This CDR3 contains 13 residues. The CDR3 spells CASSLDGPIEQYF. In DNA, the CDR3 is TGTGCCAGCAGCTTAGATGGGCCCATCGAGCAGTACTTC. Using reference TRBV7-2 and TRBJ2-7 for the parts outside the CDR3, the full variable domain is GAGVSQSPSNKVTEKGKDVELRCDPISGHTALYWYRQSLGQGLEFLIYFQGNSAPDKSGLPSDRFSAERTGGSVSTLTIQRTQQEDSAVYLCASSLDGPIEQYFGPGTRLTVT.

This clone has just a few counts. The gene calls are TRBV19 and TRBJ2-1; TRBD1 matches at 7 bases. Germline assignment: CDR1 LNHDA and CDR2 SQIVND (reference sequence). The CDR3 is 17 amino acids. The trim removed 6 bases at V and 4 bases at J, leaving 15 bases unmatched. The CDR3 protein is CASSTRRTTGIYNEQFF. The DNA for the CDR3 is TGTGCCAGTAGCACGAGACGGACGACAGGGATATACAATGAGCAGTTCTTC.

To note about this clone: Other DNA sequences of this sample code for an identical CDR3. The chain links TRBV7-3 to TRBJ1-1; no reliable D call. Trimming removed 0 bases from V and 4 bases from J, with 9 bases in between. The CDR3 is 14 residues long. The germline V gene encodes CDR1 SGHTA and CDR2 FQGTGA. CDR3 nucleotide sequence: TGTGCCAGCAGCTTAACGTCGGGCAGCACTGAAGCTTTCTTT. Its translation: CASSLTSGSTEAFF.

The CDR3 region has the DNA TGCGCCAGCAGCTCCCGCCCCAAAACCGGGACAGGGAGATACAATGAGCAGTTCTTC. Translating gives CASSSRPKTGTGRYNEQFF. The chain links TRBV5-1 to TRBJ2-1, with 9 bases aligning to TRBD1. The CDR3 is 19 residues long. V lost 3 bases and J lost 4; bases outside the gene matches: 17. CDR1 and CDR2 from the germline V gene are SGHRS and YFSETQ.

The CDR3 loop reads CASSPLAGGEWDEQFF. DNA of the CDR3: TGTGCCAGCAGCCCACTAGCGGGAGGGGAGTGGGATGAGCAGTTCTTC. V usage is TRBV9 and J usage is TRBJ2-1, with TRBD2 identical over 13 bases. Losses at the gene ends were 4 bases for V and 8 bases for J; bases not matched to a gene: 9. The CDR3 runs 16 residues. Looked up from germline, CDR1 is SGDLS and CDR2 is YYNGEE.

The rearrangement uses TRBV23-1 and TRBJ2-7; D ambiguous. TRBV23-1 falls under the ORF class, with uncertain function. V lost 7 bases and J lost 2, with 15 bases in between. CDR3 length: 14 amino acids. CDR3 region: CASTKEQLTYEQYF. CDR3 bases: TGCGCCAGCACGAAGGAGCAATTGACCTACGAGCAGTACTTC.

The rearrangement joins TRBV19 to TRBJ2-7, with a possible D match to TRBD2 (5 bases). The germline V gene encodes CDR1 LNHDA and CDR2 SQIVND (reference sequence). The CDR3 is made up of 13 amino acids. V was trimmed by 6 bases and J by 7 bases, leaving 16 bases between them. The CDR3 DNA sequence: TGTGCCAGTAGGGCGGACTTTTTCAGAGAGCAGTACTTC. Translated: CASRADFFREQYF.